These 28 T cell receptor beta chains share one sample of origin, sequenced in a study of blood T cells in healthy people across ages. A second PCR of about 7 to 11 cycles used a sample-barcoded 5' primer and a J-beta primer mix. TCRdb used MiXCR to reprocess the 5' RACE reads, holding one entry per CDR3 protein. The sample holds fewer than 2,000,000 distinct CDR3 sequences, around 36% seen once. Sequenced input: blood. The receptors were sampled from a woman under 40 in good health.

In this sample, this clonotype turned up a few times. The chain uses TRBV5-5 and TRBJ1-6; D unclear. Trimming shortened V by 2 bases and J by 14 bases, and 11 bases separated the two germline ends. The CDR3 runs to 12 residues. The germline gives CDR1 SGHKS, CDR2 YYEKEE (reference sequence). Here the CDR3 reads CASSFADETLHF. CDR3 DNA: TGTGCCAGCAGCTTCGCCGACGAGACCCTCCACTTT.

This clonotype was seen at least ten times. The chain has TRBV20-1 and TRBJ2-5; 9 bases align to TRBD2. J was trimmed by 3 bases and V by 7 bases; bases with no gene match: 3. The CDR3 is 12 amino acids. Germline CDR1 is DFQATT and CDR2 is SNEGSKA (reference sequence). This CDR3 reads CSGIAGEETQYF. CDR3 DNA sequence: TGCAGTGGTATAGCGGGAGAAGAGACCCAGTACTTC.

The rearrangement uses TRBV7-3 and TRBJ1-1, with a possible D match to TRBD1 (5 bases). The V and J ends lost 4 bases and 1 base respectively, with 25 bases between them. Germline V gene sequence: CDR1 SGHTA, CDR2 FQGTGA. CDR3 length: 19 amino acids. CDR3 protein: CASSSKRGVANDGNTEAFF. CDR3 sequence (DNA): TGTGCCAGCAGCTCCAAGCGGGGGGTTGCCAATGACGGGAACACTGAAGCTTTCTTT.

This clonotype was recorded a few times. The rearrangement uses TRBV29-1 and TRBJ1-1; D is unresolved. Trimming removed 5 bases from V and 2 bases from J, with 15 bases in between. The CDR3 consists of 14 residues. CDR1 and CDR2 (germline): SQVTM, ANQGSEA. The CDR3 DNA is TGCAGCGTTTTCGCCTTAGCGATCAACACTGAAGCTTTCTTT. Translation: CSVFALAINTEAFF.

The V call is TRBV2, the J call TRBJ1-2; 7 nucleotides line up with TRBD1. The germline CDR1 and CDR2 sequences are SNHLY and FYNNEI. The CDR3 has 15 residues. V lost 6 bases to trimming and J lost 10 bases; unmatched junction nucleotides: 17. CDR3 DNA: TGTGCCAGCAGCGATAGGGACAGCGCAGCGGACTACTACACCTTC. It translates to CASSDRDSAADYYTF. Combining the CDR3 with reference TRBV2 and TRBJ1-2 gives the whole variable domain EPEVTQTPSHQVTQMGQEVILRCVPISNHLYFYWYRQILGQKVEFLVSFYNNEISEKSEIFDDQFSVERPDGSNFTLKIRSTKLEDSAMYFCASSDRDSAADYYTFGSGTRLTVV.

In this sample, this clonotype turned up a few times. The rearrangement links TRBV6-5 to TRBJ2-6; D call uncertain. V dropped 2 bases and J dropped 0 bases, with 8 bases sitting between them. Germline V gene data show CDR1 as MNHEY and CDR2 as SVGAGI. There are 16 residues in the CDR3. CDR3 DNA sequence: TGTGCCAGCAGTTACGCCCTCTACTCTGGGGCCAACGTCCTGACTTTC. This codes for CASSYALYSGANVLTF.

This chain uses TRBV9 with TRBJ2-5; 8 positions match TRBD2. V dropped 3 bases and J dropped 1; count of bases not matched to a gene: 5. The CDR3 loop spans 15 amino acids. Germline CDR1 SGDLS, CDR2 YYNGEE. The CDR3 DNA follows: TGTGCCAGCAGCGCTGCGGGGGGTATCCAAGAGACCCAGTACTTC. Protein sequence: CASSAAGGIQETQYF.

This sequence joins TRBV11-2 and TRBJ1-2; D uncertain. Germline assignment: CDR1 SGHAT and CDR2 FQNNGV. The CDR3 has 16 residues. Between the trimmed V and J ends, which lost 0 bases and 1 base, there was a span of 12 bases. The DNA for the CDR3 is TGTGCCAGCAGCTTAGATCAACACGGGATTAACTATGGCTACACCTTC. The encoded protein is CASSLDQHGINYGYTF.

The genes are TRBV20-1 and TRBJ2-3; D may be TRBD2 (6 bases). Trimming cost V 2 bases and J 3 bases, with 21 bases left between them. CDR3 length: 17 amino acids. The germline V gene encodes CDR1 DFQATT and CDR2 SNEGSKA (reference sequence). The CDR3 bases are TGCAGTGCTAGAAATGCTCGAGCGGAGGGGTGGACAGATACGCAGTATTTT. It translates to CSARNARAEGWTDTQYF.

The V and J genes are TRBV20-1 and TRBJ2-1, with D possibly matching TRBD2 (7 bases). Germline V CDR1 and CDR2: DFQATT, SNEGSKA (reference sequence). The CDR3 runs to 14 residues. The V end was cut by 3 bases, the J end by 12 bases, with 21 bases between. The CDR3: CSARDRSGGHGQFF. The CDR3 nucleotides are TGCAGTGCTAGGGATCGGTCGGGGGGACATGGGCAGTTCTTC.

This clonotype has a handful of counts. The chain combines TRBV2 with TRBJ2-3; D is uncertain. Deletions cut 8 bases from V and 1 base from J, with 13 bases between. Germline-derived CDR1 and CDR2 are SNHLY and FYNNEI. The CDR3 consists of 14 residues. The CDR3 nucleotides are TGTGCCAGCGGGATAGACACGCGCACAGATACGCAGTATTTT. This encodes CASGIDTRTDTQYF.

The sample holds one count of this clonotype. This chain uses TRBV12-3 or TRBV12-4 with TRBJ2-5; 11 bases fit TRBD2. The V segment lost 5 bases and the J segment 11 bases; nucleotides outside the gene matches: 16. The CDR3 totals 16 residues. The CDR3 DNA reads TGTGCCAGCAGTCATAGCGGGGGGGCAATATACAATGAGCAGTACTTC. This gives the protein CASSHSGGAIYNEQYF.

This clonotype appeared a few times. The rearrangement uses TRBV6-5 and TRBJ2-7, with 9 bases aligning to TRBD2. CDR3 length: 19 residues. V shed 0 bases and J 1 base; nucleotides not matched to a gene: 13. Germline lookup yields CDR1 MNHEY and CDR2 SVGAGI. DNA for the CDR3: TGTGCCAGCAGTTACTCAACGGTGGTAGCGGGAGTTCAGTCCTACGAGCAGTACTTC. Protein sequence: CASSYSTVVAGVQSYEQYF.

This clonotype was recorded only once. This rearrangement joins TRBV11-2 to TRBJ1-5; maybe TRBD1 (6 bases). Trimming shortened V by 5 bases and J by 0 bases, and 11 bases separated the two germline ends. The CDR3 totals 15 residues. CDR1 is SGHAT and CDR2 is FQNNGV in the germline V gene. The DNA for the CDR3 is TGTGCCAGCAGCGGACAGTTTGATAGCAATCAGCCCCAGCATTTT. Protein sequence: CASSGQFDSNQPQHF.

The CDR3, as DNA: TGTGCCAGCAGCGTAGGATCAGGGGGCTTTAAGGGAGATACGCAGTATTTT. It encodes CASSVGSGGFKGDTQYF. The V and J genes are TRBV9 and TRBJ2-3; 8 nucleotides agree with TRBD1. From germline, CDR1 is SGDLS and CDR2 YYNGEE. The CDR3 totals 17 residues. The V gene end was trimmed by 0 bases and the J gene end by 5 bases; junction bases not matched to a gene: 11.

This clonotype was recorded a few times. The DNA of the CDR3 is TGCGCCAGCAGTCGGACGCGACTTTCTAACTATGGCTACACCTTC. Translated: CASSRTRLSNYGYTF. The rearrangement links TRBV4-1 to TRBJ1-2; D gene unclear. The CDR3 is 15 amino acids. Germline assignment: CDR1 MGHRA and CDR2 YSYEKL. The V end was cut by 6 bases, the J end by 0 bases, with 14 bases between.

The chain links TRBV3-1 to TRBJ2-5; tentatively, D is TRBD2 (6 bases). V was cut by 0 bases and J by 4 bases, with 12 bases left in between. The CDR3 extends over 15 amino acids. The V gene's germline CDR1 is LGHDT and CDR2 YNNKEL (reference sequence). This chain's CDR3 is CASSQDGPGGETQYF. Here the CDR3 DNA reads TGTGCCAGCAGCCAAGATGGGCCCGGGGGAGAGACCCAGTACTTC.

This clonotype came up a few times. V usage is TRBV12-3 or TRBV12-4 and J usage is TRBJ2-2; tentative D call: TRBD2 (6 bases). V lost 6 bases to trimming and J lost 1 base, with 15 bases between them. This CDR3 is 16 amino acids long. DNA of the CDR3: TGTGCCAGCAGCCCGCGGGGCGGGGAGAACACCGGGGAGCTGTTTTTT. It specifies CASSPRGGENTGELFF.

The table lists this clonotype with a few counts. A single base separates this from a much larger clone, so it may be a read error. V is TRBV15 and J is TRBJ2-5; 8 bases map to TRBD2. The germline CDR1 and CDR2 sequences are LNHNV and YYDKDF (reference sequence). V lost 0 bases to trimming and J lost 11 bases; unmatched junction nucleotides: 14. The CDR3 consists of 16 residues. The DNA of the CDR3 is TGTGCCACCAGCAGAGATGCCGGGAGGGGAGGGAGTGAGCAGTACTTC. The encoded protein is CATSRDAGRGGSEQYF. Based on the CDR3 plus reference TRBV15 and TRBJ2-5, the full variable domain is DAMVIQNPRYQVTQFGKPVTLSCSQTLNHNVMYWYQQKSSQAPKLLFHYYDKDFNNEADTPDNFQSRRPNTSFCFLDIRSPGLGDTAMYLCATSRDAGRGGSEQYFGPGTRLLVL.

Comments on this clonotype: One end of the junction does not line up with germline, which may come from a read error. The chain links TRBV7-8 to TRBJ2-3, with unresolved D. CDR3 length: 16 amino acids. The germline V gene has CDR1 SGHVS and CDR2 FQNEAQ. CDR3 coding DNA: TGTGCCAGCAGCTCCCTAATTAGCCTTAGCACAGATACGCGGTATTTT. Its translation is CASSSLISLSTDTRYF.

This chain links TRBV7-9 with TRBJ2-3, with 10 nucleotides matching TRBD2. CDR3 length: 17 amino acids. After removal of 5 bases from V and 0 bases from J, the junction contained 8 bases not matched to a gene. The V gene's germline CDR1 is SEHNR and CDR2 FQNEAQ (reference sequence). CDR3 amino acids: CASSPPSGRFSTDTQYF. The CDR3 DNA sequence: TGTGCCAGCAGCCCCCCTAGCGGGAGATTCAGCACAGATACGCAGTATTTT.

The chain is built from TRBV20-1 and TRBJ1-1; D is unclear. This CDR3 is 15 amino acids long. V gave up 7 bases and J gave up 0 bases, with 18 bases separating them. From germline, CDR1 is DFQATT and CDR2 SNEGSKA (reference sequence). CDR3 loop: CSVKGSNLMNTEAFF. In DNA, the CDR3 is TGCAGTGTCAAGGGTTCTAACCTCATGAACACTGAAGCTTTCTTT.

Only a few counts were recorded for this clonotype. V and J are TRBV20-1 and TRBJ2-1, with D possibly matching TRBD1 (6 bases). CDR1 is DFQATT, CDR2 SNEGSKA, per germline (reference sequence). The CDR3 extends over 11 amino acids. The CDR3 reads CSAGAAPREFF. CDR3 in DNA: TGCAGCGCAGGGGCAGCCCCGAGGGAGTTCTTC.

This clonotype was seen a single time. This chain uses TRBV27 with TRBJ1-5, with D tentatively TRBD1 (5 bases). The V gene's germline CDR1 is MNHEY and CDR2 SMNVEV (reference sequence). Trimming stripped 6 bases from V and 4 bases from J, with 22 bases between. The length of the CDR3 is 17 residues. CDR3 DNA: TGTGCCAGCAGACTATATGGGACCCGGGGCGCGAATCAGCCCCAGCATTTT. As protein: CASRLYGTRGANQPQHF.

This chain uses TRBV7-9 with TRBJ2-5; 7 nucleotides line up with TRBD1. Germline V gene data show CDR1 as SEHNR and CDR2 as FQNEAQ (reference sequence). The CDR3 is 20 amino acids. The junction had 22 bases not matched to a gene; V was cut back by 6 bases and J by 0 bases. The CDR3 region is CASRSEGFSEGQKYQETQYF. CDR3 sequence (DNA): TGTGCCAGCAGAAGTGAAGGGTTTAGTGAGGGACAGAAGTACCAAGAGACCCAGTACTTC.

The V and J genes are TRBV28 and TRBJ2-7, with D maybe TRBD1 (5 bases). The CDR3 runs 12 residues. CDR1 is MDHEN, CDR2 SYDVKM, per germline. Trimming left V 5 bases short and J 10 bases short, with 15 bases between. The CDR3 region has the DNA TGTGCCAGCAGTCCCCATCCCAGGGCCCAGTACTTC. It is translated as CASSPHPRAQYF.

This clonotype came up many times. The chain recombines TRBV20-1 with TRBJ2-1; D gene ambiguous. The CDR3 sequence is 14 residues long. The germline V gene has CDR1 DFQATT and CDR2 SNEGSKA (reference sequence). V was shortened by 3 bases and J by 2 bases, with 11 bases between the two germline ends. CDR3 protein: CSASGPETYNEQFF. As DNA, the CDR3 is TGCAGTGCTAGCGGTCCGGAGACCTACAATGAGCAGTTCTTC.

Ten or more counts support this clonotype. This chain's CDR3 is CASSVSRGISSYNEQFF. DNA of the CDR3: TGTGCCAGCAGCGTAAGCAGGGGCATAAGCTCCTACAATGAGCAGTTCTTC. V is TRBV9 and J is TRBJ2-1; possible D gene TRBD1, 6 bases. The CDR3 length is 17 residues. Germline CDR1 and CDR2: SGDLS and YYNGEE. The germline V and J ends were trimmed by 1 base and 0 bases, with 14 bases remaining between them.